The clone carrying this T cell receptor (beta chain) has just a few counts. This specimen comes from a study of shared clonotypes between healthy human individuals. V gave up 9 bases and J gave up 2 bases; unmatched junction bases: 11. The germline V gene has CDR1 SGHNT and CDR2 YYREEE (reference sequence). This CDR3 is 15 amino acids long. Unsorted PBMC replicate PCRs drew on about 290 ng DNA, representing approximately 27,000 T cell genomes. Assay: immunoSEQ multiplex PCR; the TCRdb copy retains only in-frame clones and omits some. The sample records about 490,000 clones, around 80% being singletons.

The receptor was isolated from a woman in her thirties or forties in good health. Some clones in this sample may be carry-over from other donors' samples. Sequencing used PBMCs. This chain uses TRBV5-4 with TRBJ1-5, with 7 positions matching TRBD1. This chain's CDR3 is CATGQDPGRNQPQHF. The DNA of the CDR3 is TGTGCCACTGGACAGGACCCGGGGCGCAATCAGCCCCAGCATTTT.